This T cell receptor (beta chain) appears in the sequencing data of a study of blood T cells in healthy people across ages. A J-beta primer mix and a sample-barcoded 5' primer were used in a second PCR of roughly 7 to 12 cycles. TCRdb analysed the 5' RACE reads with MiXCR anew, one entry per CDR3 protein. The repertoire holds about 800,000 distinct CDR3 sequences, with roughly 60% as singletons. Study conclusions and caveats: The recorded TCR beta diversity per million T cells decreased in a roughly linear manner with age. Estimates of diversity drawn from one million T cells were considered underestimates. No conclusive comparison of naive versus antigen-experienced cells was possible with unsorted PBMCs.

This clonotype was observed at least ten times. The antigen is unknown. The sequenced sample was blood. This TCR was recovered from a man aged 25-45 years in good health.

The CDR3 here is CSASPSAVEQYF. CDR3 bases: TGCAGTGCTAGTCCCTCGGCTGTCGAGCAGTACTTC. This chain uses TRBV20-1 with TRBJ2-7; no firm D call. Trimming removed 3 bases from V and 6 bases from J, with 12 bases in between. CDR1 DFQATT and CDR2 SNEGSKA come from the germline V gene (reference sequence). CDR3 size: 12 residues.